The 27 T cell receptor beta chains presented below share a single source sample, sequenced in a study of beta chain features in type 1 diabetes. Expressed TCRB transcripts were sequenced because the isolated RNA had all been reverse transcribed beforehand. Here immunoSEQ multiplex PCR was the method, and the copy in TCRdb shows in-frame clones only, minus some. The repertoire has approximately 330,000 clones, approximately 10% of them found once; the top ten carry about 0.015%. Sequenced input: naive CD4+ T cells from blood. These receptors came from a woman between 25 and 40 years old in good health.

The chain combines TRBV7-3 with TRBJ2-7; 13 bases are shared with TRBD2. Germline CDR1 and CDR2: SGHTA and FQGTGA. This CDR3 is built from 14 residues. The V gene end was trimmed by 2 bases and the J gene end by 5 bases; junction bases not matched to a gene: 0. The CDR3 DNA reads TGTGCCAGCAGCTTAGGACTAGCGGGAGACGAGCAGTACTTC. Its translation is CASSLGLAGDEQYF. The full variable domain, its missing parts supplied by reference TRBV7-3 and TRBJ2-7, is GAGVSQTPSNKVTEKGKYVELRCDPISGHTALYWYRQSLGQGPEFLIYFQGTGAADDSGLPNDRFFAVRPEGSVSTLKIQRTERGDSAVYLCASSLGLAGDEQYFGPGTRLTVT.

The V call is TRBV7-2, the J call TRBJ2-5; maybe TRBD1 (5 bases). Trimming removed 5 bases at V and 1 base at J, with 11 bases between. The CDR3 extends over 14 amino acids. CDR1 is SGHTA, CDR2 FQGNSA, per germline. CDR3 DNA: TGTGCCAGCAGCCAAGCGACAGTCCAAGAGACCCAGTACTTC. Protein: CASSQATVQETQYF.

The sample holds a few counts of this clone. J is TRBJ2-4 and V is TRBV29-1; D is ambiguous. The CDR3 is 14 residues long. V lost 6 bases and J lost 1, with 13 bases in between. Germline V CDR1 and CDR2: SQVTM, ANQGSEA. Here the CDR3 DNA reads TGCAGCGTCGTCCGATCAGGTGCCAAAAACATTCAGTACTTC. This translates into CSVVRSGAKNIQYF.

V usage is TRBV15 and J usage is TRBJ1-2, with D unclear. Trimming took off 0 bases at V and 7 bases at J, with 15 bases between the two ends. Germline CDR1 LNHNV, CDR2 YYDKDF (reference sequence). CDR3 length: 15 amino acids. CDR3 coding DNA: TGTGCCACCAGCAGAGATCTAGGTGGCAGCAGTGGCTACACCTTC. Its translation: CATSRDLGGSSGYTF.

The rearrangement uses TRBV2 and TRBJ2-5; 13 bases align to TRBD2. The CDR3 is 16 amino acids. After removal of 9 bases from V and 5 bases from J, the junction contained 12 bases not matched to a gene. CDR1 and CDR2 from the germline V gene are SNHLY and FYNNEI. This CDR3 reads CASGPQGLAGSETQYF. CDR3 nucleotides: TGTGCCAGTGGGCCCCAGGGACTAGCGGGAAGTGAGACCCAGTACTTC. The full variable domain, rest sourced from reference TRBV2 and TRBJ2-5, is EPEVTQTPSHQVTQMGQEVILRCVPISNHLYFYWYRQILGQKVEFLVSFYNNEISEKSEIFDDQFSVERPDGSNFTLKIRSTKLEDSAMYFCASGPQGLAGSETQYFGPGTRLLVL.

V is TRBV29-1 and J is TRBJ2-1; D might be TRBD2 (6 bases). Germline assignment: CDR1 SQVTM and CDR2 ANQGSEA. This CDR3 is 12 amino acids long. Trimming removed 2 bases from V and 8 bases from J, with 10 bases in between. CDR3 nucleotides: TGCAGCGTTGAAAAAGGGGACTATGAGCAGTTCTTC. This translates into CSVEKGDYEQFF.

The chain combines TRBV28 with TRBJ2-7; 7 bases line up with TRBD1. CDR3 length: 17 residues. Germline V gene sequence: CDR1 MDHEN, CDR2 SYDVKM. The trim removed 8 bases at V and 3 bases at J, leaving 19 bases unmatched. The CDR3 here is CASPPWGAGGNYYEQYF. DNA for the CDR3: TGTGCCAGCCCCCCGTGGGGCGCAGGGGGAAACTACTACGAGCAGTACTTC.

The chain combines TRBV4-3 with TRBJ1-1; the D is unclear. The CDR3 length is 12 residues. V shed 4 bases and J shed 8 bases, with 11 bases lying between them. Germline V gives CDR1 LGHNA, CDR2 YSLEER. The CDR3 region is CASSPMGREAFF. For the CDR3, the DNA is TGCGCCAGCAGCCCAATGGGCAGGGAAGCTTTCTTT.

This chain links TRBV28 with TRBJ2-1; the match to TRBD1 covers 9 bases. The CDR3 consists of 16 residues. Trimming at V came to 5 bases and at J to 3 bases, leaving 8 bases not matched to a gene. Germline V gene data show CDR1 as MDHEN and CDR2 as SYDVKM. Here the CDR3 DNA reads TGTGCCAGCAGTCGGTGGGGACAGGGAAACTACAATGAGCAGTTCTTC. As protein: CASSRWGQGNYNEQFF.

The table lists this clone with a few counts. The gene calls are TRBV28 and TRBJ1-5; D is uncertain. The CDR3 covers 13 residues. Trimming took off 7 bases at V and 6 bases at J, with 13 bases between the two ends. Looked up from germline, CDR1 is MDHEN and CDR2 is SYDVKM. DNA for the CDR3: TGTGCCAGCAACCGACCTCCGGGTCAGCCCCAGCATTTT. Protein: CASNRPPGQPQHF.

This clone occurred a few times. The rearrangement links TRBV29-1 to TRBJ2-1, with D tentatively TRBD2 (6 bases). Trimming pared 6 bases from V and 4 bases from J, leaving 10 bases between. The CDR3 is 12 amino acids. In germline, CDR1 is SQVTM, CDR2 ANQGSEA. This chain's CDR3 is CSVLAVYNEQFF. DNA of the CDR3: TGCAGCGTCTTAGCGGTATACAATGAGCAGTTCTTC.

This clone was seen a single time. The chain has TRBV7-2 and TRBJ2-7, with D uncertain. The V end lost 5 bases, the J end lost 5 bases, and 19 bases lay between the germline ends. The CDR3 has 15 amino acids. The V gene's germline CDR1 is SGHTA and CDR2 FQGNSA. The CDR3: CASSRPFTGSNEQYF. The CDR3 DNA sequence: TGTGCCAGCAGCAGACCCTTCACGGGTTCCAACGAGCAGTACTTC.

This clone was observed a few times. The same CDR3 also results from other DNA sequences found in this sample. The chain has TRBV10-3 and TRBJ1-2, with TRBD1 matching over 8 bases. The CDR3 extends over 14 amino acids. The V gene's germline CDR1 is ENHRY and CDR2 SYGVKD. The ends lost 0 bases at V and 4 bases at J; junction bases unmatched: 1. The chain's CDR3 is CAISESGQGYGYTF. In DNA form, the CDR3 reads TGTGCCATCAGTGAGTCCGGACAGGGCTATGGCTACACCTTC.

This clone has a handful of counts. V and J are TRBV30 and TRBJ1-2, with 7 bases matching TRBD1. J lost 8 bases, V lost 3 bases, and 12 bases had no gene match. The CDR3 contains 14 residues. Germline CDR1 GTSNPN, CDR2 SVGIG (reference sequence). For the CDR3, the DNA is TGTGCCTGGAGGAAGGGACAGCCATCTTTGGGCTACACCTTC. It translates to CAWRKGQPSLGYTF.

This clone appeared a few times. The rearrangement uses TRBV5-5 and TRBJ2-5; 8 bases agree with TRBD1. Germline CDR1 is SGHKS and CDR2 is YYEKEE (reference sequence). V was clipped by 4 bases and J by 3 bases; unmatched bases: 5. The CDR3 runs 14 residues. The CDR3: CASSKLDREETQYF. In DNA, the CDR3 is TGTGCCAGCAGCAAGCTGGACAGGGAAGAGACCCAGTACTTC.

The gene calls are TRBV11-1 and TRBJ2-5; D ambiguous. This CDR3 contains 11 residues. With 7 bases removed from V and 4 bases from J, the gap between germline ends came to 7 bases. Per germline, CDR1 SGHAT and CDR2 FQDESV (reference sequence). The CDR3 loop reads CASTVGETQYF. CDR3 coding DNA: TGTGCCAGCACTGTCGGAGAGACCCAGTACTTC. Drawing the rest from reference TRBV11-1 and TRBJ2-5, the complete variable domain is EAEVAQSPRYKITEKSQAVAFWCDPISGHATLYWYRQILGQGPELLVQFQDESVVDDSQLPKDRFSAERLKGVDSTLKIQPAELGDSAMYLCASTVGETQYFGPGTRLLVL.

This clone was seen a few times. The chain is built from TRBV7-3 and TRBJ2-2, with 8 bases aligning to TRBD2. V trimming: 4 bases; J trimming: 5 bases; junction bases outside the gene matches: 9. CDR1 SGHTA and CDR2 FQGTGA come from the germline V gene. This CDR3 spans 16 amino acids. The CDR3 reads CASSSPALAETGELFF. In DNA form, the CDR3 reads TGTGCCAGCAGCTCCCCGGCACTAGCGGAAACCGGGGAGCTGTTTTTT.

This clone was seen a few times. The DNA of the CDR3 is TGTGCCAGCAGCGAGACACCCTACATCAGCGGGCCACACCAATTCTTC. It is translated as CASSETPYISGPHQFF. V is TRBV2 and J is TRBJ2-1; D is possibly TRBD2 (6 bases). Germline V CDR1 and CDR2: SNHLY, FYNNEI. V was pared by 6 bases and J by 16 bases, with 31 bases between. The CDR3 is 16 residues long.

This sequence joins TRBV7-9 and TRBJ2-2; TRBD2 agrees at 11 bases. The germline CDR1 and CDR2 sequences are SEHNR and FQNEAQ (reference sequence). Trimming removed 8 bases from V and 1 base from J; junction bases left unmatched: 6. CDR3 length equals 16 residues. The CDR3 DNA sequence: TGTGCCAGCGAGGCCGGGACTAGCGGGAACACCGGGGAGCTGTTTTTT. Its translation: CASEAGTSGNTGELFF.

This clone was picked up a small number of times. The genes are TRBV29-1 and TRBJ2-1; 10 bases are shared with TRBD2. The CDR3 spans 14 residues. The ends lost 6 bases at V and 4 bases at J; junction bases unmatched: 6. Germline CDR1 and CDR2: SQVTM and ANQGSEA. The CDR3 loop reads CSVGAGGLYNEQFF. CDR3 sequence (DNA): TGCAGCGTCGGAGCGGGAGGGTTATACAATGAGCAGTTCTTC.

The table lists this clone with a few counts. J is TRBJ2-1 and V is TRBV9; D perhaps matches TRBD2 (6 bases). V was shortened by 3 bases and J by 6 bases, with 13 bases between the two germline ends. The CDR3 consists of 14 residues. The germline gives CDR1 SGDLS, CDR2 YYNGEE. The CDR3 sequence: CASSDGTGPNEQFF. Written as DNA, the CDR3 is TGTGCCAGCAGCGACGGGACTGGGCCCAATGAGCAGTTCTTC.

This clone turned up a few times. Written as DNA, the CDR3 is TGCGCCAGCAGCTGGTACCAGGGGTCGGTCCTCTACGAGCAGTACTTC. Amino acids: CASSWYQGSVLYEQYF. This chain connects TRBV5-1 to TRBJ2-7; possibly TRBD1 for D (6 bases). Per germline, CDR1 SGHRS and CDR2 YFSETQ. Trimming took 3 bases from V and 3 from J, leaving 19 bases between them. The CDR3 is 16 residues long.

This clone occurred many times. The chain couples TRBV23-1 to TRBJ1-5, with D unresolved. TRBV23-1 is classed as an ORF, of uncertain function. This CDR3 contains 14 residues. The V gene lost 6 bases and the J gene lost 3 bases, with 12 bases spanning the gap. The CDR3 sequence is CASRLSGYNQPQHF. As DNA, the CDR3 is TGCGCCAGCAGGTTATCGGGATACAATCAGCCCCAGCATTTT.

The chain couples TRBV30 to TRBJ2-1; TRBD2 might be the D (5 bases). CDR1 is GTSNPN and CDR2 is SVGIG in the germline V gene (reference sequence). V lost 5 bases to trimming and J lost 8 bases, with 16 bases between them. CDR3 size: 13 residues. In DNA, the CDR3 is TGTGCCTGGCAGAACAGACTGGGAGATGAGCAGTTCTTC. Protein product: CAWQNRLGDEQFF.

The chain employs TRBV4-3 and TRBJ2-1; no reliable D call. This CDR3 is built from 18 residues. V was pared by 1 base and J by 7 bases, with 23 bases between. CDR1 is LGHNA, CDR2 YSLEER, per germline. The CDR3, as DNA: TGCGCCAGCAGCCAAGTCACTATTCGGAGTCTCGGCTTGAATGAGCAGTTCTTC. It translates to CASSQVTIRSLGLNEQFF.

The table lists this clone with a few counts. The rearrangement links TRBV5-8 to TRBJ2-2, with D possibly TRBD1 on 6 matching bases. Germline values: CDR1 SGHTS, CDR2 YDEGEE. The CDR3 length is 15 residues. V gave up 0 bases and J gave up 3 bases, with 9 bases separating them. As DNA, the CDR3 is TGTGCCAGCAGCTTGGTACAGGGCTACACCGGGGAGCTGTTTTTT. Its translation: CASSLVQGYTGELFF.

The chain has TRBV20-1 and TRBJ2-1, with D unresolved. Germline lookup yields CDR1 DFQATT and CDR2 SNEGSKA (reference sequence). V lost 4 bases and J lost 10, with 11 bases in between. CDR3 length equals 11 residues. For the CDR3, the DNA is TGCAGTGCTACCATATTGGCAGAGCAGTTCTTC. It encodes CSATILAEQFF.